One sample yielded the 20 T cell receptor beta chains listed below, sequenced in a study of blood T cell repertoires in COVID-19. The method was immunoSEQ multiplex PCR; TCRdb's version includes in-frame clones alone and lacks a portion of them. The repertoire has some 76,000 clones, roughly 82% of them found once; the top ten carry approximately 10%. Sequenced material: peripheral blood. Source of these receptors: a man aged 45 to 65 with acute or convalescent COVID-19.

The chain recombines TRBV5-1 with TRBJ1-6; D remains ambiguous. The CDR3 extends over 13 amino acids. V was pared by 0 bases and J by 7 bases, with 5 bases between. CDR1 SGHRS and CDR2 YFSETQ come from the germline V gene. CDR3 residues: CASSLVINSPLHF. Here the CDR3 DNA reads TGCGCCAGCAGCTTGGTTATCAATTCACCCCTCCACTTT.

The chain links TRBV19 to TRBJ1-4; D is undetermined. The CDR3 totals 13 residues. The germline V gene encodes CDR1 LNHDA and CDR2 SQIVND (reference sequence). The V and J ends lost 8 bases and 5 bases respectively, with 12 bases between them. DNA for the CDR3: TGTGCCAGTGCGCTTCTGCGGAATGAAAAACTGTTTTTT. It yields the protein CASALLRNEKLFF.

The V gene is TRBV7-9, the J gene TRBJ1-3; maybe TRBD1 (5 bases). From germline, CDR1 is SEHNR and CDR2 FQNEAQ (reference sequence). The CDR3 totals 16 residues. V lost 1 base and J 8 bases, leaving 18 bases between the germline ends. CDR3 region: CASSLDRSLRLDTIYF. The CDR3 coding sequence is TGTGCCAGCAGCTTAGACAGGAGCCTACGGCTCGACACCATATATTTT.

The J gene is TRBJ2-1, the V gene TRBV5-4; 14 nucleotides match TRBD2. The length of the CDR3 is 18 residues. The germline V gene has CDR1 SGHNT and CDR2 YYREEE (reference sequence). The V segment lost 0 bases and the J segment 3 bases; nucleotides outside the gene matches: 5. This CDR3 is CASSLGLAGGRNYNEQFF. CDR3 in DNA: TGTGCCAGCAGCTTGGGACTAGCGGGGGGGCGGAACTACAATGAGCAGTTCTTC.

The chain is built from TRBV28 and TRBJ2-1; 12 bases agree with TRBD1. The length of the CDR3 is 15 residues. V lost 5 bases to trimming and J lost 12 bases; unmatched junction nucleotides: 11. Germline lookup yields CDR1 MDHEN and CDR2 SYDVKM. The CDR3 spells CASSTGTGGRGGQFF. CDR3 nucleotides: TGTGCCAGCAGTACCGGGACAGGGGGCAGGGGAGGGCAGTTCTTC.

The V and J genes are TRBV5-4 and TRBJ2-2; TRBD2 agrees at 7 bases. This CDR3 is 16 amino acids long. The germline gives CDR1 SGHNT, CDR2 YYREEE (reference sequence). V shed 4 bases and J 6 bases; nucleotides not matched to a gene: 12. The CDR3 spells CASSNPGRGVAGELFF. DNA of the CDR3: TGTGCCAGCAGCAACCCCGGCCGGGGGGTGGCCGGGGAGCTGTTTTTT. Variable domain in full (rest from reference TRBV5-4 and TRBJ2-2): ETGVTQSPTHLIKTRGQQVTLRCSSQSGHNTVSWYQQALGQGPQFIFQYYREEENGRGNFPPRFSGLQFPNYSSELNVNALELDDSALYLCASSNPGRGVAGELFFGEGSRLTVL.

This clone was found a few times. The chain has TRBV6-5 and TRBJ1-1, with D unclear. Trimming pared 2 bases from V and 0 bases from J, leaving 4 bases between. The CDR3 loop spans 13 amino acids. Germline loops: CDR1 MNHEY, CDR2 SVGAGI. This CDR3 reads CASSYQVNTEAFF. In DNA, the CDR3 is TGTGCCAGCAGTTACCAGGTGAACACTGAAGCTTTCTTT.

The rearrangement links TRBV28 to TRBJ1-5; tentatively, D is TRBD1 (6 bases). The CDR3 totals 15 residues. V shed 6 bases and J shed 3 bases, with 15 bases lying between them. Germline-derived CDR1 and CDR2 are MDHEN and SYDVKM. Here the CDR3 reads CASSNLDRHNQPQHF. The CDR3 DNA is TGTGCCAGCAGCAACTTAGACAGGCACAATCAGCCCCAGCATTTT. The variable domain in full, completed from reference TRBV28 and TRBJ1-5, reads DVKVTQSSRYLVKRTGEKVFLECVQDMDHENMFWYRQDPGLGLRLIYFSYDVKMKEKGDIPEGYSVSREKKERFSLILESASTNQTSMYLCASSNLDRHNQPQHFGDGTRLSIL.

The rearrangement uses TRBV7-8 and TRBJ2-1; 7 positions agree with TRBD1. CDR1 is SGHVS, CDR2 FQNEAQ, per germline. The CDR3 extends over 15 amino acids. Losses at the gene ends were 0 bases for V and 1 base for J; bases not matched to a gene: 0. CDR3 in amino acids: CASSLAQGSYNEQFF. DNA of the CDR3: TGTGCCAGCAGCTTAGCACAGGGGTCCTACAATGAGCAGTTCTTC.

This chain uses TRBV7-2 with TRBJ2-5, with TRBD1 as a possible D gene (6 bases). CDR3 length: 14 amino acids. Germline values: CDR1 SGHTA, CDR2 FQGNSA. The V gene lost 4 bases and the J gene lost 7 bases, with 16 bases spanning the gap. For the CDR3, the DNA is TGTGCCAGCAGCTCCGGACAGCTCCGGGGGACCCAGTACTTC. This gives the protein CASSSGQLRGTQYF.

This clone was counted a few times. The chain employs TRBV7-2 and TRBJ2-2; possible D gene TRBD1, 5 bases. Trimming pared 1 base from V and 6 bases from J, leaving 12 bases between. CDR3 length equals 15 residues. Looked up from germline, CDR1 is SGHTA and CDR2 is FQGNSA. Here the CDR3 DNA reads TGTGCCAGCAGCTTAGAGGTGGGGCTCGCCGGGGAGCTGTTTTTT. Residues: CASSLEVGLAGELFF.

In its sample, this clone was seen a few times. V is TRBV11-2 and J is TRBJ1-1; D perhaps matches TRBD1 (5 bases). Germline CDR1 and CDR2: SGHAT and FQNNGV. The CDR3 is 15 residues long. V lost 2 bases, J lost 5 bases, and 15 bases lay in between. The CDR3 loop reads CASSLTTGAGTEAFF. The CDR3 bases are TGTGCCAGCAGCTTAACCACAGGAGCGGGGACTGAAGCTTTCTTT.

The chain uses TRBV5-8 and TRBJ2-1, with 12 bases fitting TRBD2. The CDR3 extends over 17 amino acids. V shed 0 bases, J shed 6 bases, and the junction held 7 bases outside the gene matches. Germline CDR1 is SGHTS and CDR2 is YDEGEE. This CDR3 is CASSLAKTSGSVNEQFF. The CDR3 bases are TGTGCCAGCAGCTTGGCCAAGACTAGCGGGAGTGTCAATGAGCAGTTCTTC. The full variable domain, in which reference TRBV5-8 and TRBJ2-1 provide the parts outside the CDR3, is EAGVTQSPTHLIKTRGQQATLRCSPISGHTSVYWYQQALGLGLQFLLWYDEGEERNRGNFPPRFSGRQFPNYSSELNVNALELEDSALYLCASSLAKTSGSVNEQFFGPGTRLTVL.

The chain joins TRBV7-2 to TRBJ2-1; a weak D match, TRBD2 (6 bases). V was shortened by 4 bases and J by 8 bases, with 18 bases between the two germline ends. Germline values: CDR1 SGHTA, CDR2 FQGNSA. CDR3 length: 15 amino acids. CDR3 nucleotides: TGTGCCAGCAGCTCCCGAACGGCGGGGTCCGATGAGCAGTTCTTC. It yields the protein CASSSRTAGSDEQFF.

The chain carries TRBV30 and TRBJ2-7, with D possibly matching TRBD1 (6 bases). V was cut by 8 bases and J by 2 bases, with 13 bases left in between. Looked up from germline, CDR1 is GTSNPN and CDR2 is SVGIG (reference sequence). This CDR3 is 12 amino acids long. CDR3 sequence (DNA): TGTGCCGGGTGGACAGACACCTACGAGCAGTACTTC. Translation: CAGWTDTYEQYF.

The CDR3 DNA reads TGTGCCAGCGGAGTGGTACCTGGAAACACCATATATTTT. Its translation is CASGVVPGNTIYF. The chain links TRBV27 to TRBJ1-3; D remains unclear. Germline V gives CDR1 MNHEY, CDR2 SMNVEV (reference sequence). V dropped 8 bases and J dropped 2 bases, with 10 bases sitting between them. This CDR3 region has 13 residues.

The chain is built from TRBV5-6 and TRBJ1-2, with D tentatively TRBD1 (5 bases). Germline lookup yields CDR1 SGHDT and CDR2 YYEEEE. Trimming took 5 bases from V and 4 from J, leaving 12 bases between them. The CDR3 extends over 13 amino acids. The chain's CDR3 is CASSKTAPYGYTF. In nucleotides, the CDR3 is TGTGCCAGCAGTAAGACAGCACCCTATGGCTACACCTTC.

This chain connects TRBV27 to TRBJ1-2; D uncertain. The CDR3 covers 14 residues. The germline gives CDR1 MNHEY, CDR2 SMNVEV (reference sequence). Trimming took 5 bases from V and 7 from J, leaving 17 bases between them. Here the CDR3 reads CASSEQPGIAGYTF. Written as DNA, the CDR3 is TGTGCCAGCAGTGAGCAGCCCGGGATTGCTGGCTACACCTTC.

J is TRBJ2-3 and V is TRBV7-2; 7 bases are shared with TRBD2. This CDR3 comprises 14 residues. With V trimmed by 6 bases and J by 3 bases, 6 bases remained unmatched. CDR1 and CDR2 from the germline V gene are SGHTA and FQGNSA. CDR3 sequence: CASRPGLETDTQYF. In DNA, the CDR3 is TGTGCCAGCAGACCAGGACTAGAGACAGATACGCAGTATTTT.

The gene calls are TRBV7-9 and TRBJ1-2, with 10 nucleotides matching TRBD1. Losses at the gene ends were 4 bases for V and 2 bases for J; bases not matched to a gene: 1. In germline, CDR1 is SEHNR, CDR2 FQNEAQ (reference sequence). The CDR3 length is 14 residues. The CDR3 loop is CASSSGQGNYGYTF. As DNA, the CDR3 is TGTGCCAGCAGCTCGGGACAGGGGAACTATGGCTACACCTTC.